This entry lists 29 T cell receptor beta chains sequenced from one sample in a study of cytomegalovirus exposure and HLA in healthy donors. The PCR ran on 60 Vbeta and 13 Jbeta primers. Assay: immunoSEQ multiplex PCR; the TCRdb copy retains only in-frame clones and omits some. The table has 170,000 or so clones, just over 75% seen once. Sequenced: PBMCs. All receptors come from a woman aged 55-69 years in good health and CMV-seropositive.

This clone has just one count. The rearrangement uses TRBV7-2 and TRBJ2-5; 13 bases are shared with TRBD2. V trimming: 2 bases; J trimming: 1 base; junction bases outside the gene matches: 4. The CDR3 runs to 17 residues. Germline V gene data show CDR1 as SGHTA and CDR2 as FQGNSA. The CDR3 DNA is TGTGCCAGCAGCTTAATGACTAGCGGGGGGATCCAAGAGACCCAGTACTTC. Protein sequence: CASSLMTSGGIQETQYF.

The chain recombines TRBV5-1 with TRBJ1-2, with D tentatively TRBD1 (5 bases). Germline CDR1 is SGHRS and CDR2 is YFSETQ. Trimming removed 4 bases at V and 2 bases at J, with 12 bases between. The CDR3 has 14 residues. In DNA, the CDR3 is TGCGCCAGCAGCGGAGGGGACGGAAACTATGGCTACACCTTC. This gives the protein CASSGGDGNYGYTF. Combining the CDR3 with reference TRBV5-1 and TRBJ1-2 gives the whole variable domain KAGVTQTPRYLIKTRGQQVTLSCSPISGHRSVSWYQQTPGQGLQFLFEYFSETQRNKGNFPGRFSGRQFSNSRSEMNVSTLELGDSALYLCASSGGDGNYGYTFGSGTRLTVV.

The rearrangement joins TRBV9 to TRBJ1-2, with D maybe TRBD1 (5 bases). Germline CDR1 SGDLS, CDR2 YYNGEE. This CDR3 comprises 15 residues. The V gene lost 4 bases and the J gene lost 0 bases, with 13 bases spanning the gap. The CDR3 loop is CASSPEPTANYGYTF. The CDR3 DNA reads TGTGCCAGCAGCCCTGAACCGACAGCTAACTATGGCTACACCTTC.

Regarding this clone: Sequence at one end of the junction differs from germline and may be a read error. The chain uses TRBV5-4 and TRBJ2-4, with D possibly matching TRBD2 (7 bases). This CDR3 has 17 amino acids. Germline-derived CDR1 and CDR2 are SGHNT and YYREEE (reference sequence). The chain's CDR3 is CASSPSGRGPAKNSQYF. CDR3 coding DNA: TGTGCCAGCAGCCCTAGTGGGCGGGGGCCCGCCAAAAACAGTCAGTACTTC.

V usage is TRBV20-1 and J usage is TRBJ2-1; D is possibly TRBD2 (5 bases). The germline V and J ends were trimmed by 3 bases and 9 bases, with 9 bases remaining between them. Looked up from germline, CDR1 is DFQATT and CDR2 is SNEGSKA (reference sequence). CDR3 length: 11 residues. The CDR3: CSARRVGEQFF. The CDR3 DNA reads TGCAGTGCTAGGCGGGTCGGTGAGCAGTTCTTC.

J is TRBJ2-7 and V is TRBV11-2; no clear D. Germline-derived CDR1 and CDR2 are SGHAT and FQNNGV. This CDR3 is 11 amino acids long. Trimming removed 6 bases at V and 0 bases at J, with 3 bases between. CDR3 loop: CASSSSYEQYF. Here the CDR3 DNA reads TGTGCCAGCAGTAGCTCCTACGAGCAGTACTTC.

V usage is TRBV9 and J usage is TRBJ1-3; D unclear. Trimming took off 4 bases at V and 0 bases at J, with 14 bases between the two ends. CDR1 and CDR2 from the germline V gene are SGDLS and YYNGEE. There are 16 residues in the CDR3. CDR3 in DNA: TGTGCCAGCAGCCTAGAAACCGGGAGCTCTGGAAACACCATATATTTT. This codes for CASSLETGSSGNTIYF.

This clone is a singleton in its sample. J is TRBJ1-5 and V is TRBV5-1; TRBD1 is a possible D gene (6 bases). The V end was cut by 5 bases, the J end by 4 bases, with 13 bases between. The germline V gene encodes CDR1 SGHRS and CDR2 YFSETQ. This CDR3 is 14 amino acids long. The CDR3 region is CASSSGDGNQPQHF. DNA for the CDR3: TGCGCCAGCAGTTCAGGGGATGGGAATCAGCCCCAGCATTTT.

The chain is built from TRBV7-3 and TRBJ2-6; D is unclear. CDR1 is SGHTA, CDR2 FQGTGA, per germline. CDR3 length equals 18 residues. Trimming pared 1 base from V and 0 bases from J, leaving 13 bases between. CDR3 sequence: CASSLMAVPRSGANVLTF. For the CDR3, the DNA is TGTGCCAGCAGCTTAATGGCAGTACCACGCTCTGGGGCCAACGTCCTGACTTTC. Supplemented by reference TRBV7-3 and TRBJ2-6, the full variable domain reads GAGVSQTPSNKVTEKGKYVELRCDPISGHTALYWYRQSLGQGPEFLIYFQGTGAADDSGLPNDRFFAVRPEGSVSTLKIQRTERGDSAVYLCASSLMAVPRSGANVLTFGAGSRLTVL.

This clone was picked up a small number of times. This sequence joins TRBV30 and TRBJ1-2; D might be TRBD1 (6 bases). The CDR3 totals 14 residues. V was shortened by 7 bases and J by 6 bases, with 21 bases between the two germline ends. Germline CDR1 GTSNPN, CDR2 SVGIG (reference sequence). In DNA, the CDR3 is TGTGCCTCCCCGTATTGGCAGGGGCAAAATGGCTACACCTTC. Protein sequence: CASPYWQGQNGYTF.

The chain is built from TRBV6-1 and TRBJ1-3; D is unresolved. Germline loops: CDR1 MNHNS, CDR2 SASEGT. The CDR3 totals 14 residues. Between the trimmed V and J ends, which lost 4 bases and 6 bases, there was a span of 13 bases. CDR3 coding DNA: TGTGCCAGCAGTGGGCGGGTAGTGGAAAACACCATATATTTT. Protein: CASSGRVVENTIYF.

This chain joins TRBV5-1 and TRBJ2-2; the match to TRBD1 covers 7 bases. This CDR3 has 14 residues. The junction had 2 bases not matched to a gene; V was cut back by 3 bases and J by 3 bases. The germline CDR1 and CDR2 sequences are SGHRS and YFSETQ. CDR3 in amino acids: CASSSGQDTGELFF. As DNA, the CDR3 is TGCGCCAGCAGCTCCGGACAGGACACCGGGGAGCTGTTTTTT.

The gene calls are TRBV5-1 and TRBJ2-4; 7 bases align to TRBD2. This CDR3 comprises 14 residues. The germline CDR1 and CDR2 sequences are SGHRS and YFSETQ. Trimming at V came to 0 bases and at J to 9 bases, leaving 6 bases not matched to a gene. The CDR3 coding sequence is TGCGCCAGCAGCTTGGGCAGCGGGGCGGGCATTCAGTACTTC. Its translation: CASSLGSGAGIQYF.

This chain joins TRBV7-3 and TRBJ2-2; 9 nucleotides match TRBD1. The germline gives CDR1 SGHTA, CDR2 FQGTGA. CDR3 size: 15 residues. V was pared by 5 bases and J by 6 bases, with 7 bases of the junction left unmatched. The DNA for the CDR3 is TGTGCCAGCAGCCCTAGAAGACAGGGGGCCGGGGAGCTGTTTTTT. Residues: CASSPRRQGAGELFF.

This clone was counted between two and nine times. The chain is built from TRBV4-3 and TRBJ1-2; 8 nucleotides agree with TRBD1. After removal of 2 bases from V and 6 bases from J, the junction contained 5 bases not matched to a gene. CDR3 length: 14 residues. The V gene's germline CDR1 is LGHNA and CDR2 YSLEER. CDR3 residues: CASSQRQGNNGYTF. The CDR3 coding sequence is TGCGCCAGCAGCCAACGACAGGGGAACAATGGCTACACCTTC.

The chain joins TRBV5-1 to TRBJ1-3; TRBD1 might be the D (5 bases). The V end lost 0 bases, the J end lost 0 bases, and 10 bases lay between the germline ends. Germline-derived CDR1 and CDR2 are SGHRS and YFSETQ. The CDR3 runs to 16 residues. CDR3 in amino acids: CASSLGSQGSGNTIYF. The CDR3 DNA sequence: TGCGCCAGCAGCTTGGGCAGCCAGGGCTCTGGAAACACCATATATTTT. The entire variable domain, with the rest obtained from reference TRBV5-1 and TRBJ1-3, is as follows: KAGVTQTPRYLIKTRGQQVTLSCSPISGHRSVSWYQQTPGQGLQFLFEYFSETQRNKGNFPGRFSGRQFSNSRSEMNVSTLELGDSALYLCASSLGSQGSGNTIYFGEGSWLTVV.

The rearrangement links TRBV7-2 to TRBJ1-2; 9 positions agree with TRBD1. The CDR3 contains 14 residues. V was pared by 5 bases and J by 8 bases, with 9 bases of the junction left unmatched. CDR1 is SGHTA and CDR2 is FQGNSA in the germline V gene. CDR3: CASSPDRGSGGYTF. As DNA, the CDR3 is TGTGCCAGCAGCCCGGACAGGGGCTCGGGGGGCTACACCTTC.

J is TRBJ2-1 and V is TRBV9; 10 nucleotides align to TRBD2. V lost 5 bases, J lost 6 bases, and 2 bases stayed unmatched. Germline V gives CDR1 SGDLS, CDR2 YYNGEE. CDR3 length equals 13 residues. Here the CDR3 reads CASRASGSNEQFF. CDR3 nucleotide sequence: TGTGCCAGCAGGGCTAGCGGGAGCAATGAGCAGTTCTTC.

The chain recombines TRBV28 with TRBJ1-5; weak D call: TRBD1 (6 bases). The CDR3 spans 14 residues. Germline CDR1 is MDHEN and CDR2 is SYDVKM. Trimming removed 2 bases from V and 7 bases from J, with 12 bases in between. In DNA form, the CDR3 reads TGTGCCAGCAGTTTACAGGGGCCGGGACAGCCCCAGCATTTT. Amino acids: CASSLQGPGQPQHF. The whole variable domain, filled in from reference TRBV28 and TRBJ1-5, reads DVKVTQSSRYLVKRTGEKVFLECVQDMDHENMFWYRQDPGLGLRLIYFSYDVKMKEKGDIPEGYSVSREKKERFSLILESASTNQTSMYLCASSLQGPGQPQHFGDGTRLSIL.

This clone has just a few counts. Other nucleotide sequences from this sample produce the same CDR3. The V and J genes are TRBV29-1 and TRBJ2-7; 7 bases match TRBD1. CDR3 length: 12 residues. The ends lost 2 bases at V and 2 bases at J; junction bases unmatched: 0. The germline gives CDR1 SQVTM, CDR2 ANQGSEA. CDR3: CSVEQGAYEQYF. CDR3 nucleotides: TGCAGCGTTGAACAGGGGGCCTACGAGCAGTACTTC.

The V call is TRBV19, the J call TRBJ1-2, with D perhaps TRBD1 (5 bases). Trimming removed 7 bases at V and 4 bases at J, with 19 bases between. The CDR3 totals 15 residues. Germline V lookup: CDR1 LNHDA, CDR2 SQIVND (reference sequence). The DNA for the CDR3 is TGTGCCAGTAAACCTGGGGCGGGACCCACCTATGGCTACACCTTC. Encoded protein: CASKPGAGPTYGYTF.

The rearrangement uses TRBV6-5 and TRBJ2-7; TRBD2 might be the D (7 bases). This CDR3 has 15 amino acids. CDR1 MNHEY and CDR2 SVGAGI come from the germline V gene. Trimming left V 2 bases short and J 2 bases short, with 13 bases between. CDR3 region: CASSYDPGGTYEQYF. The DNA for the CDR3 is TGTGCCAGCAGTTACGATCCGGGGGGCACCTACGAGCAGTACTTC.

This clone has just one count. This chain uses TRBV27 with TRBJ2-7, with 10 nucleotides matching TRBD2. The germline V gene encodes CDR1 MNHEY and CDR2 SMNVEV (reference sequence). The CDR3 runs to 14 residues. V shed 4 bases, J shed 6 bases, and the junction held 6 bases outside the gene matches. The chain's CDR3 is CASSSLAGVGEQYF. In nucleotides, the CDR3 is TGTGCCAGCAGTTCGCTAGCGGGGGTCGGCGAGCAGTACTTC.

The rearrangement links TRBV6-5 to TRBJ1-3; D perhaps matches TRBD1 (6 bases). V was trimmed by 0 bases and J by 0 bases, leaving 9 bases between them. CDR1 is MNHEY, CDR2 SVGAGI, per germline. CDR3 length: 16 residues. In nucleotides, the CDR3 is TGTGCCAGCAGTTACTCCGGACAGCTCTCTGGAAACACCATATATTTT. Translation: CASSYSGQLSGNTIYF.

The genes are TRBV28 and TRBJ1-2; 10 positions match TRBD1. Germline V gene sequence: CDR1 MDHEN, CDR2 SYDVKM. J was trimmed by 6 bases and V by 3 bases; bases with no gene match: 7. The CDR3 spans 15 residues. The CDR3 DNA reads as TGTGCCAGCAGTTTTGGGGGGACAGGGGTAAATGGCTACACCTTC. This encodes CASSFGGTGVNGYTF.

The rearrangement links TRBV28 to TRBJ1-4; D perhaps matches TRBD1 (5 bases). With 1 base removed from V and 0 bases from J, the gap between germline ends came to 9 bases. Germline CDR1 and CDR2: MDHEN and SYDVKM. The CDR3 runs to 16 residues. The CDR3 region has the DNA TGTGCCAGCAGTTTATCCGACAGTGCAACTAATGAAAAACTGTTTTTT. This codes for CASSLSDSATNEKLFF.

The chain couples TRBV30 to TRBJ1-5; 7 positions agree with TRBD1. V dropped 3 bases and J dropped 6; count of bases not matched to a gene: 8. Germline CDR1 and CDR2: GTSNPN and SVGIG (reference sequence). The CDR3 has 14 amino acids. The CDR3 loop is CAWSRRGRLQPQHF. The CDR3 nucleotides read TGTGCCTGGAGCCGGAGGGGGCGGCTTCAGCCCCAGCATTTT.

CDR3: CASSSGTGGPEAFF. The DNA of the CDR3 is TGTGCCAGCAGTTCCGGGACAGGGGGCCCTGAAGCTTTCTTT. The genes are TRBV6-5 and TRBJ1-1; 12 bases agree with TRBD1. The CDR3 is 14 amino acids. Germline V gives CDR1 MNHEY, CDR2 SVGAGI. Germline trimming cut 4 bases from V and 6 bases from J; bases unmatched to any gene: 3.

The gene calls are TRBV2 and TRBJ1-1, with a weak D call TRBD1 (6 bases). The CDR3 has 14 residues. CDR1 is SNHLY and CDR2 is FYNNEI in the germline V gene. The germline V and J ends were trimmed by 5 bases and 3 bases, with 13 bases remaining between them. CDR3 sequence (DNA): TGTGCCAGCAGTCCCAGGGGCTGGGACACTGAAGCTTTCTTT. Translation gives CASSPRGWDTEAFF.